The clone carrying this T cell receptor (beta chain) was counted only a few times. CDR1 and CDR2 from the germline V gene are LGHDT and YNNKEL (reference sequence). Trimming stripped 5 bases from V and 9 bases from J, with 17 bases between. The CDR3 sequence is 14 residues long. These data originate in a study of identical twins. TCRdb reprocessed the 5' RACE reads via MiXCR and lists one record per CDR3 protein. The table includes 1.5 million to 2 million distinct CDR3 sequences, more than 30% detected once. The V call is TRBV3-1, the J call TRBJ2-1, with D maybe TRBD2 (6 bases). Input material: cord blood. The clonotype originates from a newborn girl in good health. Here the CDR3 reads CASSVGTLLSEQFF. Here the CDR3 DNA reads TGTGCCAGCAGCGTAGGGACTCTCTTGAGTGAGCAGTTCTTC.